Many counts were recorded for the clone carrying this T cell receptor beta chain. Its specificity is not known. This record comes from a study of T cell repertoires in cytomegalovirus infection. Study in general: Epitope selection comprised recently identified HLA-C-restricted CMV epitopes and well-studied HLA-B-restricted CMV epitopes.

This CDR3 has 12 residues. In germline, CDR1 is SGHTA, CDR2 FQGNSA. V gave up 5 bases and J gave up 6 bases, with 10 bases separating them. General study findings and limits: Cumulative public TCR beta family frequency identified CMV carriers with the relevant HLA. HLA-C-restricted TCR beta clonotypes specific for CMV led the ex vivo response.

TCRdb redid the calling of the reads with MiXCR, one entry per CDR3 protein. In the table there are about 570,000 distinct CDR3 sequences, around two fifths of which are singletons. The rearrangement links TRBV7-2 to TRBJ1-2, with D possibly being TRBD1 (6 bases). The clonotype originates from a human donor in good health (CMV status not recorded). Some clones in this sample may be carry-over from other donors' samples. The sample consisted of cultured PBMCs, taken from culture after CMV antigen stimulation. The chain's CDR3 is CASSLTGDGYTF. The CDR3 coding sequence is TGTGCCAGCAGCCTGACAGGCGATGGCTACACCTTC.